The 25 T cell receptor beta chains reported below all come from one sample, sequenced in a study of vaccination and CD4 T cells after COVID-19. Antigen specificity for these receptors is unknown. Specified treatment: approximately 10-day PBMC culture with coronavirus spike peptide pools or control peptides (ViraFEST assay). Cultured CD4+ T-cell DNA underwent Oncomine TCR Beta short-read sequencing. MiXCR, run by TCRdb on the PCR reads, gives a single entry per CDR3 protein. Of 20,000 to 25,000 distinct CDR3 sequences in the sample, under 55% were seen once. The sample here was CD4+ T cells from blood, cultured in vitro, taken before SARS-CoV-2 vaccination. The receptors originated from a human donor who received a COVID-19 vaccine.

This clonotype occurred a few times. The chain links TRBV27 to TRBJ1-6; D not certain. V lost 3 bases and J 9 bases, leaving 15 bases between the germline ends. The CDR3 loop spans 15 amino acids. Germline loops: CDR1 MNHEY, CDR2 SMNVEV (reference sequence). This CDR3 reads CASSLSPGISSPLHF. The CDR3 DNA follows: TGTGCCAGCAGTTTGTCTCCTGGGATTAGTTCACCCCTCCACTTT.

The J gene is TRBJ2-6, the V gene TRBV12-3 or TRBV12-4; D gene ambiguous. The ends were cut back, 11 bases at V and 2 bases at J, with 22 bases in the middle. CDR3 size: 17 residues. The CDR3 region is CASGPAGGPPGANVLTF. DNA for the CDR3: TGTGCCTCCGGCCCGGCAGGCGGACCCCCTGGGGCCAACGTCCTGACTTTC.

This clonotype was counted once. The chain couples TRBV5-1 to TRBJ2-2; D remains unclear. V was clipped by 0 bases and J by 3 bases, with 0 bases between them. The CDR3 spans 12 residues. CDR1 and CDR2 from the germline V gene are SGHRS and YFSETQ. In DNA form, the CDR3 reads TGCGCCAGCAGCTTGGACACCGGGGAGCTGTTTTTT. Its protein is CASSLDTGELFF.

This clonotype was picked up a small number of times. The chain uses TRBV15 and TRBJ2-3; 9 bases map to TRBD1. Trimming removed 5 bases from V and 0 bases from J; junction bases left unmatched: 3. The CDR3 covers 15 residues. Germline CDR1 is LNHNV and CDR2 is YYDKDF (reference sequence). The CDR3 is CATSPGQGSTDTQYF. CDR3 DNA: TGTGCCACCAGCCCTGGACAGGGGAGCACAGATACGCAGTATTTT. Drawing the rest from reference TRBV15 and TRBJ2-3, the complete variable domain is DAMVIQNPRYQVTQFGKPVTLSCSQTLNHNVMYWYQQKSSQAPKLLFHYYDKDFNNEADTPDNFQSRRPNTSFCFLDIRSPGLGDTAMYLCATSPGQGSTDTQYFGPGTRLTVL.

The sample holds one count of this clonotype. The chain combines TRBV4-2 with TRBJ2-7; 8 bases match TRBD2. V trimming: 0 bases; J trimming: 0 bases; junction bases outside the gene matches: 4. Germline lookup yields CDR1 LGHNA and CDR2 YNFKEQ. CDR3 length: 16 residues. The CDR3 DNA is TGTGCCAGCAGCCAAGAAGTGGGGACTAGCTCCTACGAGCAGTACTTC. It codes for CASSQEVGTSSYEQYF.

The CDR3 DNA reads as TGCGCCAGCAGCTTCCGGGGCCCCCAAGAGACCCAGTACTTC. This sequence encodes CASSFRGPQETQYF. This rearrangement joins TRBV5-1 to TRBJ2-5; D is tentatively TRBD1 or TRBD2 (5 bases each). Germline CDR1 is SGHRS and CDR2 is YFSETQ. This CDR3 has 14 residues. Trimming cost V 2 bases and J 1 base, with 9 bases left between them. The whole variable domain, remainder taken from reference TRBV5-1 and TRBJ2-5, is KAGVTQTPRYLIKTRGQQVTLSCSPISGHRSVSWYQQTPGQGLQFLFEYFSETQRNKGNFPGRFSGRQFSNSRSEMNVSTLELGDSALYLCASSFRGPQETQYFGPGTRLLVL.

The chain recombines TRBV11-3 with TRBJ2-5; 10 bases are shared with TRBD2. The V gene's germline CDR1 is SGHNT and CDR2 YENEEA. The CDR3 extends over 17 amino acids. V lost 1 base and J lost 0; bases outside the gene matches: 5. Here the CDR3 DNA reads TGTGCCAGCAGCTTAGGTCTAGCGGGGGCCCACCAAGAGACCCAGTACTTC. It specifies CASSLGLAGAHQETQYF. Together with reference TRBV11-3 and TRBJ2-5, the CDR3 gives the full variable domain: EAGVVQSPRYKIIEKKQPVAFWCNPISGHNTLYWYLQNLGQGPELLIRYENEEAVDDSQLPKDRFSAERLKGVDSTLKIQPAELGDSAVYLCASSLGLAGAHQETQYFGPGTRLLVL.

This chain links TRBV12-3 or TRBV12-4 with TRBJ1-1; D is perhaps TRBD1 (6 bases). V shed 3 bases and J shed 3 bases, with 20 bases lying between them. CDR3 length: 17 amino acids. The CDR3 is CASSFGPETGRDTEAFF. Here the CDR3 DNA reads TGTGCCAGCAGTTTCGGGCCCGAGACAGGCCGCGACACTGAAGCTTTCTTT.

The chain combines TRBV29-1 with TRBJ2-3; D is possibly TRBD1 (5 bases). Trimming took 3 bases from V and 0 from J, leaving 10 bases between them. The CDR3 extends over 14 amino acids. The germline CDR1 and CDR2 sequences are SQVTM and ANQGSEA. The CDR3 sequence is CSVELGVSTDTQYF. The CDR3 coding sequence is TGCAGCGTTGAGCTAGGGGTTAGCACAGATACGCAGTATTTT.

The J gene is TRBJ2-5, the V gene TRBV24-1, with TRBD2 as a possible D gene (7 bases). The germline V and J ends were trimmed by 1 base and 5 bases, with 13 bases remaining between them. The CDR3 is 15 amino acids. In germline, CDR1 is KGHDR, CDR2 SFDVKD. CDR3 DNA sequence: TGTGCCACCAGTGATTTAGGGGGGGCGCATGAGACCCAGTACTTC. Protein: CATSDLGGAHETQYF.

Note on this clonotype: Compared with germline, one end of the junction differs, possibly owing to a read error. This chain connects TRBV7-2 to TRBJ2-5, with D possibly matching TRBD1 (6 bases). This CDR3 spans 12 amino acids. The germline gives CDR1 SGHTA, CDR2 FQGNSA. This chain's CDR3 is CASSLGAETQCF. CDR3 sequence (DNA): TGTGCCAGCAGCCTGGGGGCAGAGACCCAGTGCTTC.

This clonotype has a handful of counts. V is TRBV2 and J is TRBJ2-5; 10 nucleotides agree with TRBD2. V was pared by 10 bases and J by 5 bases, with 7 bases of the junction left unmatched. Per germline, CDR1 SNHLY and CDR2 FYNNEI. The CDR3 sequence is 13 residues long. CDR3 sequence: CATIAGGRETQYF. CDR3 in DNA: TGTGCCACCATAGCGGGGGGTCGGGAGACCCAGTACTTC. Complete variable domain (other parts from reference TRBV2 and TRBJ2-5): EPEVTQTPSHQVTQMGQEVILRCVPISNHLYFYWYRQILGQKVEFLVSFYNNEISEKSEIFDDQFSVERPDGSNFTLKIRSTKLEDSAMYFCATIAGGRETQYFGPGTRLLVL.

This clonotype counts as large. The chain employs TRBV5-1 and TRBJ2-2, with a tentative D call TRBD2 (6 bases). The CDR3 runs to 14 residues. CDR1 and CDR2 (germline): SGHRS, YFSETQ. Trimming pared 0 bases from V and 10 bases from J, leaving 13 bases between. This CDR3 reads CASSLAGEAVELFF. The CDR3 nucleotides read TGCGCCAGCAGCTTGGCGGGGGAGGCCGTGGAGCTGTTTTTT.

This clonotype has just one count. This chain links TRBV12-3 or TRBV12-4 with TRBJ1-1, with D possibly TRBD1 on 5 matching bases. Trimming left V 3 bases short and J 5 bases short, with 16 bases between. The CDR3 covers 15 residues. The CDR3 nucleotides are TGTGCCAGCAGTTTGAGTATAAGGCGGGGGACTGAAGCTTTCTTT. It translates to CASSLSIRRGTEAFF.

The chain couples TRBV20-1 to TRBJ1-1; D gene ambiguous. Germline CDR1 and CDR2: DFQATT and SNEGSKA (reference sequence). The CDR3 extends over 18 amino acids. Trimming removed 0 bases from V and 2 bases from J, with 22 bases in between. In DNA form, the CDR3 reads TGCAGTGCTAGAGATGTGGGCAGCATTAGAATCCAAAACACTGAAGCTTTCTTT. Its translation is CSARDVGSIRIQNTEAFF.

The chain is built from TRBV7-2 and TRBJ1-1, with D possibly being TRBD1 (5 bases). Germline lookup yields CDR1 SGHTA and CDR2 FQGNSA. V was trimmed by 5 bases and J by 11 bases, leaving 18 bases between them. The CDR3 has 13 amino acids. CDR3 loop: CASSPGRSGGAFF. The CDR3 nucleotides are TGTGCCAGCAGCCCCGGACGCTCGGGGGGGGCTTTCTTT.

The V gene is TRBV25-1, the J gene TRBJ1-1; D is unresolved. Trimming stripped 3 bases from V and 5 bases from J, with 16 bases between. From germline, CDR1 is MGHDK and CDR2 SYGVNS. This CDR3 is 15 amino acids long. CDR3 in amino acids: CASSDPTGLGTEAFF. CDR3 in DNA: TGTGCCAGCAGTGATCCGACCGGTCTGGGGACTGAAGCTTTCTTT.

The V call is TRBV2, the J call TRBJ2-3; 15 bases are a match to TRBD2. Germline CDR1 SNHLY, CDR2 FYNNEI. The CDR3 consists of 17 residues. With V trimmed by 11 bases and J by 3 bases, 12 bases remained unmatched. CDR3 in amino acids: CASASGLAGGRTDTQYF. The CDR3 DNA is TGTGCCTCCGCCTCCGGACTAGCGGGGGGGAGGACAGATACGCAGTATTTT.

The chain uses TRBV6-5 and TRBJ1-2; D call uncertain. Deletions cut 2 bases from V and 8 bases from J, with 12 bases between. The length of the CDR3 is 13 residues. Looked up from germline, CDR1 is MNHEY and CDR2 is SVGAGI. DNA of the CDR3: TGTGCCAGCAGTTACCGGACGTTGGGCGGCTACACCTTC. Amino acid sequence: CASSYRTLGGYTF.

This clonotype showed up just once. The chain has TRBV6-1 and TRBJ1-2, with D unresolved. The CDR3 totals 16 residues. Trimming took off 6 bases at V and 1 base at J, with 18 bases between the two ends. Germline CDR1 MNHNS, CDR2 SASEGT. CDR3 protein: CASSITSEKNNYGYTF. CDR3 DNA sequence: TGTGCCAGCAGCATCACGTCAGAAAAAAATAACTATGGCTACACCTTC.

This clonotype was counted only a few times. The chain's CDR3 is CASSLEGYQPQHF. The CDR3 coding sequence is TGTGCCAGCAGCTTAGAAGGTTATCAGCCCCAGCATTTT. The V gene is TRBV7-9, the J gene TRBJ1-5, with no clear D. The CDR3 has 13 amino acids. V was shortened by 1 base and J by 5 bases, with 6 bases between the two germline ends. Per the germline V gene, CDR1 is SEHNR and CDR2 is FQNEAQ (reference sequence).

The chain links TRBV6-1 to TRBJ2-2, with D tentatively TRBD1 (5 bases). Germline V gives CDR1 MNHNS, CDR2 SASEGT. Deletions cut 2 bases from V and 7 bases from J, with 14 bases between. The CDR3 is 15 amino acids. The CDR3 reads CASSESISRGGELFF. As DNA, the CDR3 is TGTGCCAGCAGTGAATCTATCTCTAGGGGCGGGGAGCTGTTTTTT.

The V gene is TRBV10-3, the J gene TRBJ2-5; 8 bases are a match to TRBD2. With 4 bases clipped from V and 5 bases from J, the junction kept 18 bases outside the gene matches. Germline loops: CDR1 ENHRY, CDR2 SYGVKD. This CDR3 is 18 amino acids long. Written as DNA, the CDR3 is TGTGCCATCAGTGCCTCCTTGGGAAACGGGGGGGCCGGGGAGACCCAGTACTTC. Translating gives CAISASLGNGGAGETQYF.

This rearrangement joins TRBV2 to TRBJ2-2, with D unresolved. This CDR3 contains 15 residues. The V gene's germline CDR1 is SNHLY and CDR2 FYNNEI. Trimming pared 4 bases from V and 1 base from J, leaving 10 bases between. CDR3 sequence reads: CASSVGQVNTGELFF. CDR3 DNA: TGTGCCAGCAGTGTAGGGCAGGTGAACACCGGGGAGCTGTTTTTT.

The chain is built from TRBV27 and TRBJ2-5; maybe TRBD1 (5 bases). V shed 6 bases and J shed 3 bases, with 11 bases lying between them. The CDR3 is 13 residues long. CDR1 is MNHEY, CDR2 SMNVEV, per germline (reference sequence). In DNA, the CDR3 is TGTGCCAGCAGCGCGAGGACAAAAGAGACCCAGTACTTC. This sequence encodes CASSARTKETQYF.